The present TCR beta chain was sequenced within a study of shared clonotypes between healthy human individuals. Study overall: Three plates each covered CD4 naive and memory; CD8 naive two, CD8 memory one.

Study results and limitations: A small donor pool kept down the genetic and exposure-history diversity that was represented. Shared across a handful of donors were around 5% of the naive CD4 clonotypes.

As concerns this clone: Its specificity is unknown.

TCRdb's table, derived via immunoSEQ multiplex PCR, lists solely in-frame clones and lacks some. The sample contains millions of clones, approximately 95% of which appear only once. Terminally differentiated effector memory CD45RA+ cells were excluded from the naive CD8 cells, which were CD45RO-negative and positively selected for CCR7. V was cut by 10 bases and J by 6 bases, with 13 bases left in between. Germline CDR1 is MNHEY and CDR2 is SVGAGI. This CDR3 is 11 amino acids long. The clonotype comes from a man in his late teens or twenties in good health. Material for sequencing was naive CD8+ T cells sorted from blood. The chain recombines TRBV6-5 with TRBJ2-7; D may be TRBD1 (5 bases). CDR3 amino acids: CATRGAGEQYF. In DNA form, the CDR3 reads TGTGCCACCCGTGGGGCAGGCGAGCAGTACTTC.